The rows below give T cell receptor beta chains drawn from one sample of a study of Graves' ophthalmopathy and Graves' hyperthyroidism. MiXCR, run by TCRdb on the multiplex PCR reads, gives a single entry per CDR3 protein. Of over a million distinct CDR3 sequences in the sample, about 35% were seen once. The material sequenced was peripheral blood or thyroid tissue (not recorded which). Source of these receptors: an adult man with Graves' hyperthyroidism. CDR3s include the opening cysteine and the closing phenylalanine or tryptophan. The order of the fields is clone size, V gene, CDR3 protein. A row's size may be missing; if present it is once, few, many or a size class.

NA | TRBV7-9 | CASRPVGGQGGTGELFF
few | TRBV2 | CASSDFVLQPQHF
once | TRBV10-3 | CAISVTGRYGYTF
NA | TRBV10-3 | CAITPDRANNYGYTF
many | TRBV20-1 | CSASLGPMNTEAFF
NA | TRBV20-1 | CSASLLGGLSNQPQHF
NA | TRBV10-3 | CAIRGTGGHEQYF
NA | TRBV7-9 | CASSPGRGRSEAFF
many | TRBV9 | CASSADETGFKETQYF
once | TRBV7-3 | CASSSLGGRGGTGELFF
NA | TRBV10-3 | CAIRGPDQAGSWKTQYF
NA | TRBV4-3 | CASSQRGVAGGYTF
NA | TRBV7-9 | CASSWGQFYNSPLHF
many | TRBV19 | CASSTGQNTGELFF
many | TRBV29-1 | CSVVYRVQGELFF
NA | TRBV5-4 | CASILSGRNYGYTF
many | TRBV4-1 | CASSHRGGSYEQYF
few | TRBV27 | CASSYQQGYNSPLHF
NA | TRBV15 | CATSSGGRETQYF
many | TRBV10-3 | CAISERSGRTEQYF
NA | TRBV2 | CASSEVGATYGYTF
NA | TRBV5-1 | CASSFGSRANVLTF
many | TRBV7-9 | CASSSLREINEKLFF
many | TRBV20-1 | CSAMRGLANYGYTF
NA | TRBV4-1 | CASSQEELGSPLHF
NA | TRBV5-1 | CANSRGTGNTGELFF
NA | TRBV9 | CASSVDFNSRTEAFF
NA | TRBV29-1 | CSVEAPMATDTQYF
NA | TRBV7-9 | CASSSNRPNSGNTIYF
NA | TRBV12-3/TRBV12-4 | CASTPHRGLGVNTIYF
NA | TRBV10-3 | CAITEWRGDTGELFF
NA | TRBV18 | CASSPWTRNYGYTF
many | TRBV29-1 | CSVVISGGETQYF
many | TRBV11-3 | CASSFSSGRANEQYF
few | TRBV6-2/TRBV6-3 | CASSSMDDRASYGYTF
many | TRBV20-1 | CSALNQGRSGYTF
NA | TRBV7-9 | CASSLASSGGAFF
many | TRBV10-1 | CASSEGLAGNSQETQYF
NA | TRBV20-1 | CSQGTSGRAEQYF
NA | TRBV10-2 | CASTVAGGQETQYF